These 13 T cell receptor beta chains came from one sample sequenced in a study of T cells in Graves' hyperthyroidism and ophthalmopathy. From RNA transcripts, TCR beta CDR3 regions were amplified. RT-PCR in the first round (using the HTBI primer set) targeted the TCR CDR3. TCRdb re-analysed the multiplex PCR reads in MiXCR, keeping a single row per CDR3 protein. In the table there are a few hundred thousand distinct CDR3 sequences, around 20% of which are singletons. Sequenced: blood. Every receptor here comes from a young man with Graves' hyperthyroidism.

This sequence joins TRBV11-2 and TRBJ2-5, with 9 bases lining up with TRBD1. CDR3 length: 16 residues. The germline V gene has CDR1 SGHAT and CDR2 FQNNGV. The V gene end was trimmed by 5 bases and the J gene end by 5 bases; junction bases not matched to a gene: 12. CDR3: CASSPSPDRGRETQYF. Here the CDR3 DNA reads TGTGCCAGCAGCCCTAGCCCGGACAGGGGCAGGGAGACCCAGTACTTC.

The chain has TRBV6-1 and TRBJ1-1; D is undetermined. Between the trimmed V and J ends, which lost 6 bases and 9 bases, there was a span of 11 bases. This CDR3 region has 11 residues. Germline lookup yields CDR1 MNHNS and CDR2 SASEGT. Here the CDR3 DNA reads TGTGCCAGCAGCCAGGAGTTTCAAGCTTTCTTT. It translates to CASSQEFQAFF.

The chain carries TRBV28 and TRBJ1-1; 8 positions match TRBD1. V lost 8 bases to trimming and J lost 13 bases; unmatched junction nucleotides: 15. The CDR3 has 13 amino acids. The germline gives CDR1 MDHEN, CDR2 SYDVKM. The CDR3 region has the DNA TGTGCCAGCGGGTACATCGCGGACAGGGTTGATTTCTTT. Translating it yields CASGYIADRVDFF.

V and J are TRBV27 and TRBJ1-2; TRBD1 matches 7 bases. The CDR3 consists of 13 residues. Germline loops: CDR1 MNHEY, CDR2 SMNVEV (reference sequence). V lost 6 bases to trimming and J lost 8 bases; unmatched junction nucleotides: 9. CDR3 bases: TGTGCCAGCAGCTTGAATACAGGGGACGGCTACACCTTC. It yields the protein CASSLNTGDGYTF.

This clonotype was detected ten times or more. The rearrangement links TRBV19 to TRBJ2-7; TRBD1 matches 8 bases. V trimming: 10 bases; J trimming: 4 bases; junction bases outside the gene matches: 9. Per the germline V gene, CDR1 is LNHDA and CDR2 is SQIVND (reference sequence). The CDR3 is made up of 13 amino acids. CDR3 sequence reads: CATGQGIGYEQYF. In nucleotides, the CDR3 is TGTGCCACCGGACAGGGAATAGGGTACGAGCAGTACTTC.

Here the CDR3 reads CASDRGRHTGELFF. The CDR3 DNA reads TGTGCCAGCGACAGGGGGCGTCACACCGGGGAGCTGTTTTTT. The chain has TRBV2 and TRBJ2-2; 10 bases match TRBD1. The CDR3 extends over 14 amino acids. Germline CDR1 is SNHLY and CDR2 is FYNNEI. Losses at the gene ends were 8 bases for V and 3 bases for J; bases not matched to a gene: 3.

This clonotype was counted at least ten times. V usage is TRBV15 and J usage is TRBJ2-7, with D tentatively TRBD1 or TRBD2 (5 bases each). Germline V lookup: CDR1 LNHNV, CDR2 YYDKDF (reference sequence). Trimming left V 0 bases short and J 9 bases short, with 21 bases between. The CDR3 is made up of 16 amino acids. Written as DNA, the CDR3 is TGTGCCACCAGCAGAGATCCGGGACGGGACCGCTCGAGGCAGTACTTC. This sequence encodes CATSRDPGRDRSRQYF.

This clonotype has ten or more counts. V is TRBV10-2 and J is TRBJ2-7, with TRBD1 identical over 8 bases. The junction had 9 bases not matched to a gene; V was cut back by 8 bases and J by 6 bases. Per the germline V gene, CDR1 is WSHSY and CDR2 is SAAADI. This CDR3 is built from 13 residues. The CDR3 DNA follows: TGCGCCAGCGGGGGACAGGTCAAGGGCGAGCAGTACTTC. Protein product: CASGGQVKGEQYF.

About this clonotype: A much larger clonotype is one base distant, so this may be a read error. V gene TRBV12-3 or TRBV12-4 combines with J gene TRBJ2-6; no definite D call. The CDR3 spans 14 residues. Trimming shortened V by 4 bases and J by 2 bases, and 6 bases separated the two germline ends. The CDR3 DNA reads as TGTGCCAGCAGTTCTCGGACTGGGGCCAACGTCCTGACTTTC. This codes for CASSSRTGANVLTF.

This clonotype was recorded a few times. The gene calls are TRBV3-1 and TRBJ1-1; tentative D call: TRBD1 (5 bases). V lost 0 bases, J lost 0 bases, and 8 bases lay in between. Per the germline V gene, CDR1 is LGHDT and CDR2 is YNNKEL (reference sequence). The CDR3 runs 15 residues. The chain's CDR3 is CASSQDLGLNTEAFF. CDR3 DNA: TGTGCCAGCAGCCAAGACCTGGGGCTGAACACTGAAGCTTTCTTT.

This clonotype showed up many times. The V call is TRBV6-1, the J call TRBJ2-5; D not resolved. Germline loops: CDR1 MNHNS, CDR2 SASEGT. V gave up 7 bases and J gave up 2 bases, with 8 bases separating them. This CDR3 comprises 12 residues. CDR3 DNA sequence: TGTGCCAGCAACCTTAAGCAAGAGACCCAGTACTTC. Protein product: CASNLKQETQYF.

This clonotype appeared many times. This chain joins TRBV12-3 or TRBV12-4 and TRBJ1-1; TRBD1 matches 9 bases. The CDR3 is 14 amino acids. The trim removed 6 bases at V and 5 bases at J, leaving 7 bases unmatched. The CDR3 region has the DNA TGTGCCAGCAGCAGGGACAGGGCAATGACTGAAGCTTTCTTT. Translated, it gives CASSRDRAMTEAFF.

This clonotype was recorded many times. CDR3 bases: TGTGCCACCAGCAGAGCAGCGGGCTCGCACTACAATGAGCAGTTCTTC. Translation gives CATSRAAGSHYNEQFF. V is TRBV15 and J is TRBJ2-1, with D possibly being TRBD2 (6 bases). Germline V gene data show CDR1 as LNHNV and CDR2 as YYDKDF (reference sequence). V lost 1 base to trimming and J lost 3 bases, with 13 bases between them. CDR3 length: 16 residues. Drawing the rest from reference TRBV15 and TRBJ2-1, the complete variable domain is DAMVIQNPRYQVTQFGKPVTLSCSQTLNHNVMYWYQQKSSQAPKLLFHYYDKDFNNEADTPDNFQSRRPNTSFCFLDIRSPGLGDTAMYLCATSRAAGSHYNEQFFGPGTRLTVL.